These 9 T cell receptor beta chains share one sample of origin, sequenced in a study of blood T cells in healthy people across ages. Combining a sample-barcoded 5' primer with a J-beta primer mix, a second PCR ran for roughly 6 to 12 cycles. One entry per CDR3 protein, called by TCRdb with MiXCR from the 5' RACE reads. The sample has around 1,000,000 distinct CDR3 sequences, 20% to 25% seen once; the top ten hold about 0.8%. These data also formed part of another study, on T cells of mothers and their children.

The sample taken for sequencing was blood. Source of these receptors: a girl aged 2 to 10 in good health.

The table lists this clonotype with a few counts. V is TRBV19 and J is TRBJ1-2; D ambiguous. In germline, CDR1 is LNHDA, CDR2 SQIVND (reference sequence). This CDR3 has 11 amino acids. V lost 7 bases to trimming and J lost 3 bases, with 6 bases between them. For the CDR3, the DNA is TGTGCCAGTACGGCGTACTATGGCTACACCTTC. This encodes CASTAYYGYTF.

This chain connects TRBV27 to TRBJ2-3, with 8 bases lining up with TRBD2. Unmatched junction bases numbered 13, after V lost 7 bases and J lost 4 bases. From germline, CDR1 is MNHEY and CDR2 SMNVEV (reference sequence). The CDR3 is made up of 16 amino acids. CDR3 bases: TGTGCCAGCAAATCACTAGCGGACCTTAGCGCAGATACGCAGTATTTT. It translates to CASKSLADLSADTQYF.

The CDR3 DNA reads as TGTGCCAGCAGCCGGCCGGACAGCCCGGGTGGGGCCCAGTACTTC. Encoded protein: CASSRPDSPGGAQYF. The V gene is TRBV7-6, the J gene TRBJ2-5; a weak D match, TRBD1 (6 bases). In germline, CDR1 is SGHVS, CDR2 FNYEAQ. V lost 5 bases and J lost 9, with 22 bases in between. CDR3 length: 15 residues. Based on the CDR3 plus reference TRBV7-6 and TRBJ2-5, the full variable domain is GAGVSQSPRYKVTKRGQDVALRCDPISGHVSLYWYRQALGQGPEFLTYFNYEAQQDKSGLPNDRFSAERPEGSISTLTIQRTEQRDSAMYRCASSRPDSPGGAQYFGPGTRLLVL.

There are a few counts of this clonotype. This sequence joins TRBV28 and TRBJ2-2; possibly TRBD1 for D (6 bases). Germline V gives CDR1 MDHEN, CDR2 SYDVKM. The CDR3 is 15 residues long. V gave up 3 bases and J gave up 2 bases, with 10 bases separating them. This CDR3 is CASSLAGDNTGELFF. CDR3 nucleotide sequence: TGTGCCAGCAGTTTGGCAGGGGACAACACCGGGGAGCTGTTTTTT.

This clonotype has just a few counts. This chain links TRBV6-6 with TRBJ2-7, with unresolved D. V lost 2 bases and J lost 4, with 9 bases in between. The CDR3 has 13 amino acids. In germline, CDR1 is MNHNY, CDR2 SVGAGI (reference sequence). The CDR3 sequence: CASSYGGEYEQYF. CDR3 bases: TGTGCCAGCAGTTACGGTGGGGAATACGAGCAGTACTTC.

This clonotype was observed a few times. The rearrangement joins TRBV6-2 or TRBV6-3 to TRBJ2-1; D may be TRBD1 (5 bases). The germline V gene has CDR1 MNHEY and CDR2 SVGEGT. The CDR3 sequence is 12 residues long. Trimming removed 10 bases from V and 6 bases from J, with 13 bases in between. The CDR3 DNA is TGTGCCACCCTGGACAATGGCAATGAGCAGTTCTTC. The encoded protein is CATLDNGNEQFF.

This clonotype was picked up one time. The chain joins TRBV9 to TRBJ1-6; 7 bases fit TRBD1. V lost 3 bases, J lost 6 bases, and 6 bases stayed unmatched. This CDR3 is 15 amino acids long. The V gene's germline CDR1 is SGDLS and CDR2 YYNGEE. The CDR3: CASSEGDSFNSPLHF. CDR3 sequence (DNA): TGTGCCAGCAGCGAGGGGGACAGTTTTAATTCACCCCTCCACTTT.

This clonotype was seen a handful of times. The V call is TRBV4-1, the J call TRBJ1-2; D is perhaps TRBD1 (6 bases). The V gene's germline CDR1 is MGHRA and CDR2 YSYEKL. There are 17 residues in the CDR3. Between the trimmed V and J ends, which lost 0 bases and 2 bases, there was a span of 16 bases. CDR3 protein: CASSQDALWGPNYGYTF. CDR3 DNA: TGCGCCAGCAGCCAAGATGCCCTTTGGGGGCCCAACTATGGCTACACCTTC.

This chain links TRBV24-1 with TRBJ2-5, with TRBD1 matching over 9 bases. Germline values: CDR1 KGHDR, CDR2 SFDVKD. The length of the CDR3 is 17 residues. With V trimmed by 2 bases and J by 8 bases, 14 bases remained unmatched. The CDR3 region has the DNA TGTGCCACCAGTGATTCCAGCGGGACAGGGTATATACATACCCAGTACTTC. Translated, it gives CATSDSSGTGYIHTQYF.